The sequence of this TCR beta chain was determined in a study of CD4 T cells in relation to SARS-CoV-2 and coronaviruses. Clones were sequenced by immunoSEQ multiplex PCR, and TCRdb holds only the in-frame ones, with some missing. The table lists about 59,000 clones, more than 80% of them singletons. Trimming shortened V by 5 bases and J by 3 bases, and 8 bases separated the two germline ends. The CDR3 consists of 13 residues. The germline CDR1 and CDR2 sequences are SGHKS and YYEKEE (reference sequence). The unexposed donors gave CD4+ T cells in about 2011-2018, prior to COVID-19. The gene calls are TRBV5-5 and TRBJ2-2; D is undetermined. Specimen: memory CD4+ T cells from PBMCs. This TCR derives from a human donor in good health. CDR3 loop: CASRILDTGELFF. The CDR3 bases are TGTGCCAGCAGAATACTGGACACCGGGGAGCTGTTTTTT. Based on the CDR3 plus reference TRBV5-5 and TRBJ2-2, the full variable domain is DAGVTQSPTHLIKTRGQQVTLRCSPISGHKSVSWYQQVLGQGPQFIFQYYEKEERGRGNFPDRFSARQFPNYSSELNVNALLLGDSALYLCASRILDTGELFFGEGSRLTVL.